The sequence of this TCR beta chain was determined in a study of T cell responses to AZD1222 COVID-19 vaccine. Background on the study: Samples with a second dose at about 4 or about 12 weeks were pooled together.

V gave up 0 bases and J gave up 8 bases, with 10 bases separating them. The CDR3 sequence is 13 residues long. Germline V CDR1 and CDR2: SGHRS, YFSETQ. General study points: Following two doses of AZD1222, Spike-specific TCR breadth and depth rose. Donors were chiefly white British, with a greater number of females, and clonal diversity was perhaps underestimated.

The table came from immunoSEQ multiplex PCR; TCRdb's copy has only in-frame clones and leaves some out. In the table there are approximately 150,000 clones, less than 95% of which are singletons. To note about this clone: Its matching antigen is unknown.

The source of this sequence is an adult in good health. Material: peripheral blood, obtained on day 0 of AZD1222 vaccination. The chain joins TRBV5-1 to TRBJ2-3; tentative D call: TRBD1 (5 bases). CDR3 bases: TGCGCCAGCAGCTTGGAAAGGGGCGGTACGCAGTATTTT. It specifies CASSLERGGTQYF.